This entry lists 24 T cell receptor beta chains sequenced from one sample in a study of neurological immune-mediated disorders (dated by TCRdb to between 2017 and 2020). Library generation was performed with 5' RACE. Sequencing instrument: Illumina HiSeq 2500. TCRdb reanalyzed the raw reads on its own, using fastp at Q25 for trimming and MiXCR for clone calling, and kept in-frame beta chains. CDR3 protein duplicates are merged, each entry listing the most common genes and DNA. In all, the sample holds tens of thousands of distinct CDR3 sequences, and roughly 15% of those were seen once. Over 15% of the sample lies in the top ten. The sample comprised PBMCs. The receptors shown here come from a woman between 40 and 55 years old in good health.

There are many counts of this clonotype. This chain connects TRBV7-9 to TRBJ2-1, with 7 bases lining up with TRBD2. Germline trimming cut 5 bases from V and 8 bases from J; bases unmatched to any gene: 9. This CDR3 has 14 amino acids. Germline CDR1 and CDR2: SEHNR and FQNEAQ (reference sequence). CDR3 nucleotide sequence: TGTGCCAGCAGCGTTGGACTAGTATCCGATGAGCAGTTCTTC. Translation: CASSVGLVSDEQFF.

This clonotype came up many times. The J gene is TRBJ2-5, the V gene TRBV24-1; 7 bases line up with TRBD2. Per germline, CDR1 KGHDR and CDR2 SFDVKD. V gave up 4 bases and J gave up 4 bases; unmatched junction bases: 8. This CDR3 contains 15 residues. The CDR3 protein is CATSEPGGIRETQYF. The CDR3 DNA is TGTGCCACCAGTGAACCGGGGGGAATTCGAGAGACCCAGTACTTC.

The table lists this clonotype with a few counts. The V gene is TRBV12-3 or TRBV12-4, the J gene TRBJ2-1, with D possibly TRBD2 on 7 matching bases. The CDR3 runs 14 residues. Trimming left V 6 bases short and J 3 bases short, with 12 bases between. CDR3 loop: CASRGGAFYNEQFF. In DNA, the CDR3 is TGTGCCAGCAGGGGGGGGGCCTTCTACAATGAGCAGTTCTTC.

Sample share makes this clonotype medium-sized. The chain combines TRBV6-2 or TRBV6-3 with TRBJ2-2; D perhaps matches TRBD2 (6 bases). The CDR3 runs 16 residues. V was shortened by 7 bases and J by 0 bases, with 15 bases between the two germline ends. Germline CDR1 and CDR2: MNHEY and SVGEGT. The CDR3 DNA reads as TGTGCCAGCATCTACGGGGAGCGGGCGAACACCGGGGAGCTGTTTTTT. This gives the protein CASIYGERANTGELFF.

This clonotype was observed at least ten times. This chain uses TRBV7-6 with TRBJ2-7, with TRBD2 identical over 8 bases. This CDR3 has 16 residues. With 3 bases clipped from V and 0 bases from J, the junction kept 7 bases outside the gene matches. Germline CDR1 SGHVS, CDR2 FNYEAQ. CDR3 DNA sequence: TGTGCCAGCAGCTTGTTCCTAGCGGGCCTCTCCTACGAGCAGTACTTC. Encoded protein: CASSLFLAGLSYEQYF.

This clonotype occurred many times. The chain employs TRBV5-4 and TRBJ2-3; D gene unclear. The CDR3 is 12 residues long. CDR1 is SGHNT and CDR2 is YYREEE in the germline V gene (reference sequence). Between the trimmed V and J ends, which lost 5 bases and 0 bases, there was a span of 4 bases. The CDR3 protein is CASSQSTDTQYF. The CDR3 bases are TGTGCCAGCAGTCAGAGCACAGATACGCAGTATTTT.

This clonotype was recorded at least ten times. The chain employs TRBV20-1 and TRBJ2-5; possibly TRBD1 for D (5 bases). Trimming shortened V by 3 bases and J by 2 bases, and 7 bases separated the two germline ends. The CDR3 is 12 residues long. CDR1 DFQATT and CDR2 SNEGSKA come from the germline V gene (reference sequence). CDR3 in amino acids: CSARTDQETQYF. The CDR3 DNA reads as TGCAGTGCTAGGACAGATCAAGAGACCCAGTACTTC.

This clonotype was observed many times. The V gene is TRBV20-1, the J gene TRBJ2-7; the D is unclear. The CDR3 extends over 11 amino acids. V shed 6 bases and J shed 5 bases, with 11 bases lying between them. The V gene's germline CDR1 is DFQATT and CDR2 SNEGSKA (reference sequence). The CDR3 here is CSAEATDEQYF. The CDR3 DNA reads as TGCAGTGCCGAGGCTACCGACGAGCAGTACTTC.

This clonotype was counted ten times or more. The CDR3 protein is CASSSGTGPYTEAFF. In nucleotides, the CDR3 is TGTGCCAGCAGTTCCGGGACAGGGCCCTACACTGAAGCTTTCTTT. V is TRBV27 and J is TRBJ1-1; 9 bases are a match to TRBD1. Germline V gene lookup returns CDR1 MNHEY and CDR2 SMNVEV (reference sequence). The CDR3 sequence is 15 residues long. Trimming removed 4 bases from V and 3 bases from J; junction bases left unmatched: 6.

The chain carries TRBV5-5 and TRBJ1-5; D is ambiguous. This CDR3 contains 16 residues. V gave up 1 base and J gave up 1 base, with 12 bases separating them. Germline V lookup: CDR1 SGHKS, CDR2 YYEKEE (reference sequence). CDR3 nucleotides: TGTGCCAGCAGCTTGCGGGAGGGCCTAAGCAATCAGCCCCAGCATTTT. Its translation: CASSLREGLSNQPQHF.

This clonotype was observed a handful of times. The chain carries TRBV15 and TRBJ2-7, with unresolved D. Trimming took 1 base from V and 3 from J, leaving 4 bases between them. This CDR3 has 12 residues. Germline-derived CDR1 and CDR2 are LNHNV and YYDKDF (reference sequence). CDR3 in DNA: TGTGCCACCAGCAGAGGTTACTACGAGCAGTACTTC. Protein: CATSRGYYEQYF.

This clonotype was seen ten or more times. The chain carries TRBV20-1 and TRBJ2-5; TRBD2 aligns across 8 bases. The CDR3 loop spans 16 amino acids. J gave up 4 bases and V 2 bases, and 12 bases lay outside the gene matches. Germline CDR1 is DFQATT and CDR2 is SNEGSKA (reference sequence). CDR3 sequence (DNA): TGCAGTGCTAGAAAAGGAGCGGGGGTTCTCTCAGAGACCCAGTACTTC. Amino acid sequence: CSARKGAGVLSETQYF.

The table lists this clonotype with many counts. The chain recombines TRBV12-5 with TRBJ2-1; 7 nucleotides agree with TRBD1. The CDR3 covers 13 residues. Losses at the gene ends were 3 bases for V and 9 bases for J; bases not matched to a gene: 5. From germline, CDR1 is LGHNT and CDR2 FRNRAP. The CDR3 loop reads CASGFWTGPEQFF. The CDR3 DNA reads as TGTGCTAGTGGTTTTTGGACAGGCCCTGAGCAGTTCTTC. Drawing the rest from reference TRBV12-5 and TRBJ2-1, the complete variable domain is DARVTQTPRHKVTEMGQEVTMRCQPILGHNTVFWYRQTMMQGLELLAYFRNRAPLDDSGMPKDRFSAEMPDATLATLKIQPSEPRDSAVYFCASGFWTGPEQFFGPGTRLTVL.

This clonotype was recorded many times. V and J are TRBV12-3 or TRBV12-4 and TRBJ1-2; D might be TRBD1 (6 bases). This CDR3 comprises 13 residues. Trimming pared 6 bases from V and 5 bases from J, leaving 13 bases between. Here the CDR3 reads CASSIGQIYGYTF. Here the CDR3 DNA reads TGTGCCAGCAGCATAGGACAGATTTATGGCTACACCTTC.

As to this clonotype: The junction departs from germline at one end; a sequencing error may be responsible. V usage is TRBV5-1 and J usage is TRBJ1-1, with D uncertain. The CDR3 totals 13 residues. Per the germline V gene, CDR1 is SGHRS and CDR2 is YFSETQ. DNA of the CDR3: TGCGTCAGCATCTTCCAGGAGAACACTGAAGCTTTCTTT. Translated, it gives CVSIFQENTEAFF.

The table lists this clonotype with many counts. This chain links TRBV20-1 with TRBJ1-1, with D possibly matching TRBD1 (5 bases). In germline, CDR1 is DFQATT, CDR2 SNEGSKA (reference sequence). V shed 2 bases and J shed 4 bases, with 17 bases lying between them. The CDR3 loop spans 15 amino acids. The chain's CDR3 is CSARRVAAQGTEAFF. In DNA form, the CDR3 reads TGCAGTGCTAGAAGAGTTGCGGCCCAGGGCACTGAAGCTTTCTTT.

The sample holds many counts of this clonotype. V and J are TRBV7-3 and TRBJ2-3; D possibly corresponds to TRBD2 (7 bases). The CDR3 sequence is 14 residues long. V lost 5 bases and J 7 bases, leaving 16 bases between the germline ends. Germline CDR1 and CDR2: SGHTA and FQGTGA. Here the CDR3 DNA reads TGTGCCAGCAGCCTAGGGGGGGCAGGGAATACGCAGTATTTT. It specifies CASSLGGAGNTQYF.

This clonotype was counted at least ten times. The genes are TRBV27 and TRBJ2-2; TRBD1 agrees at 12 bases. Trimming cost V 6 bases and J 6 bases; bases outside gene matches: 8. The CDR3 loop spans 16 amino acids. The germline CDR1 and CDR2 sequences are MNHEY and SMNVEV (reference sequence). CDR3 in DNA: TGTGCCAGCAGAGGAGCCGGGACAGGGGGCCCCGGGGAGCTGTTTTTT. This sequence encodes CASRGAGTGGPGELFF.

This clonotype has a count of ten or more. The chain employs TRBV12-3 or TRBV12-4 and TRBJ2-4; D is possibly TRBD2 (6 bases). The V end lost 1 base, the J end lost 4 bases, and 8 bases lay between the germline ends. There are 14 residues in the CDR3. Here the CDR3 reads CASSLGREKNIQYF. The CDR3, as DNA: TGTGCCAGCAGTTTAGGTCGGGAGAAAAACATTCAGTACTTC.

The sample holds many counts of this clonotype. This chain joins TRBV5-1 and TRBJ2-3; the match to TRBD2 covers 12 bases. J gave up 2 bases and V 7 bases, and 2 bases lay outside the gene matches. Germline V CDR1 and CDR2: SGHRS, YFSETQ. The CDR3 covers 14 residues. The CDR3 region has the DNA TGCGCCAGCCTAGCGGGGGGGATCACAGATACGCAGTATTTT. This encodes CASLAGGITDTQYF.

The rearrangement joins TRBV4-3 to TRBJ2-1; the D gene is possibly TRBD1 (5 bases). The CDR3 totals 15 residues. Between the trimmed V and J ends, which lost 1 base and 10 bases, there was a span of 17 bases. Germline V gene lookup returns CDR1 LGHNA and CDR2 YSLEER. The CDR3 bases are TGCGCCAGCAGCCAAGGATCCGCGAGAAGGGGCGAGCAGTTCTTC. Protein sequence: CASSQGSARRGEQFF.

Concerning this clonotype: One junction end disagrees with the germline gene, perhaps due to a read error. The genes are TRBV7-2 and TRBJ1-5, with D possibly matching TRBD1 (6 bases). Germline V gene lookup returns CDR1 SGHTA and CDR2 FQGNSA. CDR3 length: 14 amino acids. This CDR3 reads CASSSRQGNQPQDF. CDR3 nucleotide sequence: TGTGCCAGTAGCTCTCGGCAGGGGAATCAGCCCCAGGATTTT.

This clonotype has a count of ten or more. The chain has TRBV4-2 and TRBJ2-3; D unresolved. With 1 base removed from V and 3 bases from J, the gap between germline ends came to 14 bases. CDR3 length: 16 amino acids. Germline V gene data show CDR1 as LGHNA and CDR2 as YNFKEQ. The CDR3 bases are TGTGCCAGCAGCCAAGTCGCGGCTTCGGCGACAGATACGCAGTATTTT. Protein sequence: CASSQVAASATDTQYF.

This clonotype was counted a few times. This rearrangement joins TRBV7-3 to TRBJ2-3; the D is unclear. Germline CDR1 and CDR2: SGHTA and FQGTGA. The CDR3 has 15 residues. Trimming took off 2 bases at V and 1 base at J, with 10 bases between the two ends. CDR3 bases: TGTGCCAGCAGCTTATATCCTCGTGGCACAGATACGCAGTATTTT. Encoded protein: CASSLYPRGTDTQYF.